Following are 18 T cell receptor beta chains from one sample sequenced in a study of T cell responses to AZD1222 COVID-19 vaccine. The repertoire was sequenced with immunoSEQ multiplex PCR; TCRdb's copy has only in-frame clones and lacks some. This repertoire shows tens of thousands of clones, around 91% found once; its top ten account for under 35%. The specimen comprised peripheral blood, sampled on day 0 of AZD1222 vaccination. The source of these receptors is an adult in good health.

This sequence joins TRBV9 and TRBJ2-2; 14 bases map to TRBD2. V lost 1 base to trimming and J lost 3 bases; unmatched junction nucleotides: 11. The CDR3 covers 20 residues. CDR1 and CDR2 from the germline V gene are SGDLS and YYNGEE. DNA of the CDR3: TGTGCCAGCAGCGTACACCCGGGACTAGCGGGAGAGGGTGACACCGGGGAGCTGTTTTTT. This translates into CASSVHPGLAGEGDTGELFF.

The chain couples TRBV3-1 (or the pseudogene TRBV3-2) to TRBJ2-2; D remains unclear. CDR1 is LGHDT and CDR2 is YNNKEL in the germline V gene (reference sequence). The CDR3 extends over 18 amino acids. V was pared by 4 bases and J by 0 bases, with 18 bases between. The CDR3 DNA reads TGTGCCAGCAGCCCCCAAGGTAGGAGCTCACCGAACACCGGGGAGCTGTTTTTT. Translating it yields CASSPQGRSSPNTGELFF.

The rearrangement links TRBV6-5 to TRBJ1-6, with TRBD1 identical over 10 bases. Trimming took 6 bases from V and 10 from J; bases not matched to a gene: 6. Germline V gene data show CDR1 as MNHEY and CDR2 as SVGAGI. CDR3 length equals 14 residues. The CDR3 DNA reads as TGTGCCAGCAGCTTCGACAGGGGGCTCTCACCCCTCCACTTT. This translates into CASSFDRGLSPLHF.

The V call is TRBV18, the J call TRBJ1-1; D not resolved. V was shortened by 3 bases and J by 3 bases, with 8 bases between the two germline ends. There are 13 residues in the CDR3. CDR1 is KGHSH and CDR2 is LQKENI in the germline V gene. The CDR3 DNA is TGTGCCAGCTCACCTCTTGGGGACACTGAAGCTTTCTTT. Amino acids: CASSPLGDTEAFF.

The chain combines TRBV10-3 with TRBJ1-5; TRBD1 agrees at 10 bases. V dropped 4 bases and J dropped 7; count of bases not matched to a gene: 4. From germline, CDR1 is ENHRY and CDR2 SYGVKD. The CDR3 consists of 14 residues. The CDR3 spells CAISGTGGNQPQHF. CDR3 in DNA: TGTGCCATCAGTGGGACAGGGGGTAACCAGCCCCAGCATTTT.

This clone was observed a few times. The rearrangement uses TRBV10-1 and TRBJ2-7, with D maybe TRBD2 (5 bases). The CDR3 contains 17 residues. V was shortened by 0 bases and J by 1 base, with 16 bases between the two germline ends. Germline V gives CDR1 WNHNN, CDR2 SYGVQD (reference sequence). The chain's CDR3 is CASSESGAAMDSYEQYF. The CDR3 DNA reads as TGCGCCAGCAGTGAGTCGGGAGCGGCCATGGATTCCTACGAGCAGTACTTC.

The V gene is TRBV7-2, the J gene TRBJ2-3; weak D call: TRBD2 (6 bases). Trimming removed 6 bases at V and 3 bases at J, with 13 bases between. The CDR3 contains 14 residues. From germline, CDR1 is SGHTA and CDR2 FQGNSA. The CDR3 DNA reads TGTGCCAGCAGAAAAGGAGGGAATACAGATACGCAGTATTTT. It specifies CASRKGGNTDTQYF.

The rearrangement uses TRBV19 and TRBJ1-4; D is unresolved. The CDR3 is 13 residues long. Per germline, CDR1 LNHDA and CDR2 SQIVND (reference sequence). V was shortened by 6 bases and J by 8 bases, with 13 bases between the two germline ends. The CDR3 spells CASSADTEEKLFF. CDR3 nucleotides: TGTGCCAGTAGCGCCGACACGGAGGAAAAACTGTTTTTT.

This chain connects TRBV11-2 to TRBJ2-7; no definite D call. Germline V gene data show CDR1 as SGHAT and CDR2 as FQNNGV. V was clipped by 3 bases and J by 3 bases, with 6 bases between them. The CDR3 is 12 residues long. CDR3 sequence reads: CASSFIDYEQYF. CDR3 bases: TGTGCCAGCAGCTTCATCGACTACGAGCAGTACTTC. Using reference TRBV11-2 and TRBJ2-7 for the parts outside the CDR3, the full variable domain is EAGVAQSPRYKIIEKRQSVAFWCNPISGHATLYWYQQILGQGPKLLIQFQNNGVVDDSQLPKDRFSAERLKGVDSTLKIQPAKLEDSAVYLCASSFIDYEQYFGPGTRLTVT.

The chain combines TRBV2 with TRBJ2-6, with no clear D. Trimming stripped 7 bases from V and 2 bases from J, with 12 bases between. The CDR3 is 15 residues long. Germline V gene data show CDR1 as SNHLY and CDR2 as FYNNEI. The chain's CDR3 is CASMKIQAGANVLTF. In DNA, the CDR3 is TGTGCCAGCATGAAGATTCAAGCTGGGGCCAACGTCCTGACTTTC. Complete variable domain (other parts from reference TRBV2 and TRBJ2-6): EPEVTQTPSHQVTQMGQEVILRCVPISNHLYFYWYRQILGQKVEFLVSFYNNEISEKSEIFDDQFSVERPDGSNFTLKIRSTKLEDSAMYFCASMKIQAGANVLTFGAGSRLTVL.

This chain links TRBV29-1 with TRBJ2-5; 8 bases fit TRBD1. The junction had 8 bases not matched to a gene; V was cut back by 4 bases and J by 1 base. Germline values: CDR1 SQVTM, CDR2 ANQGSEA. The CDR3 runs to 15 residues. CDR3: CSVGQGAGIQETQYF. In DNA form, the CDR3 reads TGCAGCGTTGGGCAGGGGGCAGGTATCCAAGAGACCCAGTACTTC.

V gene TRBV5-8 combines with J gene TRBJ2-1, with 7 positions matching TRBD1. The CDR3 extends over 15 amino acids. CDR1 SGHTS and CDR2 YDEGEE come from the germline V gene. With V trimmed by 2 bases and J by 1 base, 3 bases remained unmatched. CDR3 residues: CASSLQGQSYNEQFF. The CDR3, as DNA: TGTGCCAGCAGCTTACAGGGGCAGTCCTACAATGAGCAGTTCTTC. Full variable domain (outside the CDR3, taken from reference TRBV5-8 and TRBJ2-1): EAGVTQSPTHLIKTRGQQATLRCSPISGHTSVYWYQQALGLGLQFLLWYDEGEERNRGNFPPRFSGRQFPNYSSELNVNALELEDSALYLCASSLQGQSYNEQFFGPGTRLTVL.

The chain's CDR3 is CASSRGGESSYNEQFF. As DNA, the CDR3 is TGCGCCAGCAGTCGCGGTGGGGAGAGCTCCTACAATGAGCAGTTCTTC. V usage is TRBV5-1 and J usage is TRBJ2-1, with a tentative D call TRBD2 (5 bases). Trimming cost V 5 bases and J 0 bases, with 15 bases left between them. The germline gives CDR1 SGHRS, CDR2 YFSETQ. The CDR3 is 16 amino acids. Supplemented by reference TRBV5-1 and TRBJ2-1, the full variable domain reads KAGVTQTPRYLIKTRGQQVTLSCSPISGHRSVSWYQQTPGQGLQFLFEYFSETQRNKGNFPGRFSGRQFSNSRSEMNVSTLELGDSALYLCASSRGGESSYNEQFFGPGTRLTVL.

This rearrangement joins TRBV7-2 to TRBJ2-2, with TRBD2 as a possible D gene (5 bases). The CDR3 runs to 15 residues. CDR1 is SGHTA, CDR2 FQGNSA, per germline. Deletions cut 4 bases from V and 5 bases from J, with 14 bases between. CDR3 protein: CASSSGPEATGELFF. As DNA, the CDR3 is TGTGCCAGCAGCTCTGGCCCGGAGGCTACCGGGGAGCTGTTTTTT.

CDR3 region: CASSSPDRDGRETQYF. CDR3 DNA sequence: TGCGCCAGCAGCTCCCCGGACCGGGACGGGAGGGAGACCCAGTACTTC. The rearrangement links TRBV5-1 to TRBJ2-5; TRBD2 aligns across 7 bases. Trimming cost V 3 bases and J 5 bases; bases outside gene matches: 13. Germline V gene sequence: CDR1 SGHRS, CDR2 YFSETQ. The CDR3 consists of 16 residues.

The V and J genes are TRBV11-2 and TRBJ2-7; weak D call: TRBD2 (5 bases). The CDR3 is made up of 13 amino acids. Trimming cost V 2 bases and J 2 bases, with 7 bases left between them. Germline V gene sequence: CDR1 SGHAT, CDR2 FQNNGV. The CDR3 spells CASSLTGTYEQYF. The CDR3 region has the DNA TGTGCCAGCAGCTTAACGGGAACCTACGAGCAGTACTTC.

The rearrangement links TRBV7-9 to TRBJ1-3, with D unclear. V lost 7 bases and J lost 2, with 12 bases in between. Germline V gene lookup returns CDR1 SEHNR and CDR2 FQNEAQ (reference sequence). CDR3 size: 14 residues. This CDR3 is CASTGGMAGNTIYF. The CDR3 nucleotides read TGTGCCAGCACCGGCGGGATGGCTGGAAACACCATATATTTT.

A single count supports this clone. The chain carries TRBV5-4 and TRBJ2-5; tentatively, D is TRBD2 (5 bases). Between the trimmed V and J ends, which lost 5 bases and 5 bases, there was a span of 19 bases. The CDR3 extends over 15 amino acids. Germline values: CDR1 SGHNT, CDR2 YYREEE (reference sequence). DNA for the CDR3: TGTGCCAGCAGGACCGAGGTCGGGGTCCGGGAGACCCAGTACTTC. This translates into CASRTEVGVRETQYF.